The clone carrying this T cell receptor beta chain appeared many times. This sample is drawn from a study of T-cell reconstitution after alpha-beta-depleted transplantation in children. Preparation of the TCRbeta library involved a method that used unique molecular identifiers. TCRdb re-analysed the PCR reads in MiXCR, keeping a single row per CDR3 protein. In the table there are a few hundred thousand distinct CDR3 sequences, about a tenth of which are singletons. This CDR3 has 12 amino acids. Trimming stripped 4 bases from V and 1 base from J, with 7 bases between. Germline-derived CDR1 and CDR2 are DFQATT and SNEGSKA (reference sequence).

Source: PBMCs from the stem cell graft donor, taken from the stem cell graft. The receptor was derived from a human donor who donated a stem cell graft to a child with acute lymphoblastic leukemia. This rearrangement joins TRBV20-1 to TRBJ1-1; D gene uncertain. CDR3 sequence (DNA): TGCAGTGCTAAGGACTGGAACACTGAAGCTTTCTTT. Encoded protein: CSAKDWNTEAFF.